This T cell receptor beta chain was profiled in a study of lymphopenia after photon versus proton radiotherapy. The ends lost 7 bases at V and 3 bases at J; junction bases unmatched: 6. The germline V gene has CDR1 SQVTM and CDR2 ANQGSEA. The CDR3 extends over 15 amino acids. Sequenced by immunoSEQ multiplex PCR; TCRdb stores in-frame clones only, minus some. The table has around 62,000 clones, approximately 84% seen once. Sequenced material: peripheral blood, taken from a patient treated with proton-based radiotherapy. The sequence derives from a man aged 55 to 70 with pancreatic cancer. V usage is TRBV29-1 and J usage is TRBJ2-2; 12 positions match TRBD2. The CDR3 DNA reads TGCAGCGCCGGTCGACTAGCGGGAGACACCGGGGAGCTGTTTTTT. It codes for CSAGRLAGDTGELFF.